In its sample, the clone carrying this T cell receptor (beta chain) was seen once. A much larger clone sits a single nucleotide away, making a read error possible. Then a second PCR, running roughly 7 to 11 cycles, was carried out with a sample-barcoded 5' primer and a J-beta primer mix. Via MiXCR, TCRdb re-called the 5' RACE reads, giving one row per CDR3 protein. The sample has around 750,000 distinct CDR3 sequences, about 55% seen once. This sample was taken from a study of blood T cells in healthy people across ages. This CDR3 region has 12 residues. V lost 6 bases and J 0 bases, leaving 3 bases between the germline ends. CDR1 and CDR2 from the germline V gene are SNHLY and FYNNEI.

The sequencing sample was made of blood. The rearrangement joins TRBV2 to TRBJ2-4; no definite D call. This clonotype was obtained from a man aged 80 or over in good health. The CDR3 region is CASRLAKNIQYF. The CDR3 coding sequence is TGTGCCAGCAGACTAGCCAAAAACATTCAGTACTTC.